This note documents a single TCR beta chain sequence. Its specificity is not known. An end of the junction does not agree with germline; a read error may underlie this. TCRdb passed the reads through MiXCR, listing each CDR3 protein once. The data contain around 180,000 distinct CDR3 sequences, roughly a fifth of them seen just once; the ten biggest clones take up 2.9%. CDR3 length equals 12 residues. The germline V gene has CDR1 MGHDK and CDR2 SYGVNS. The record originates from a study of T cell repertoires in cytomegalovirus infection. Overall study: Matching HLA type and CMV infection were both indicated by public TCR beta signatures.

General study points: Summed public TCR beta family frequency identified CMV carriers bearing the relevant HLA. Dominating the ex vivo response were HLA-C-restricted CMV-specific TCR beta clonotypes.

This clonotype was sampled from a human donor in good health (CMV status not recorded). Some clones in this sample may be carry-over from other donors' samples. The specimen sequenced was PBMCs. This chain joins TRBV25-1 and TRBJ1-1; weak D call: TRBD1 (5 bases). The CDR3 loop reads CASNEGNAEAFF. The CDR3 DNA follows: TGTGCCAGCAACGAGGGGAACGCTGAAGCTTTCTTT.